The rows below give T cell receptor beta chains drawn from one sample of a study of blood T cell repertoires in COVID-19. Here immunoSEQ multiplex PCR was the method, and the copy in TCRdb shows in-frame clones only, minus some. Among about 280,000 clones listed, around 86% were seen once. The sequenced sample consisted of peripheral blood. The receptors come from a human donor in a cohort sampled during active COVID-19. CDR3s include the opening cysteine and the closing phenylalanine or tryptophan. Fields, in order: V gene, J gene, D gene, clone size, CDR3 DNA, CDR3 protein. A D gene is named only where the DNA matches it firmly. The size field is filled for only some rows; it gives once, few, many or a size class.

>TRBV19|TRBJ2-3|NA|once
TGTGCCAGTAGTGTACAGGAAAATACGCAGTATTTT
CASSVQENTQYF
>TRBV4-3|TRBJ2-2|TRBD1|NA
TGCGCCAGCAAGTTGGACAGGGTCGATGGCGGGGAGCTGTTTTTT
CASKLDRVDGGELFF
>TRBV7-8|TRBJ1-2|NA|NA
TGTGCCAGCAGCTTAAATTCTTATGGCTACACCTTC
CASSLNSYGYTF
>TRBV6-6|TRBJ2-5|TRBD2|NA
TGTGCCAGCAATGTAGCGGGACTCCTAGAGACCCAGTACTTC
CASNVAGLLETQYF
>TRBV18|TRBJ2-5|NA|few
TGTGCCAGCTCACCGCCAGCGGGCAGCACCCAGTACTTC
CASSPPAGSTQYF
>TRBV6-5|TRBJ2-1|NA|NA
TGTGCCAGCAGTTCCCGGTTCGAGCAGTTCTTC
CASSSRFEQFF
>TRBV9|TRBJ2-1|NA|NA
TGTGCCAGCAGCGTAGCCACGGGAATGGGTAGCTATGAGCAGTTCTTC
CASSVATGMGSYEQFF
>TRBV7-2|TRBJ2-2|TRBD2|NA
TGTGCCAGCAGCTTAGACGGGAGGGCCACCGGGGAGCTGTTTTTT
CASSLDGRATGELFF
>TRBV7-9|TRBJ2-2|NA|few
TGTGCCAGCAGTTCGTTCACCGGGGAGCTGTTTTTT
CASSSFTGELFF
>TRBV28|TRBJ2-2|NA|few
TGTGCCAGCAGTTTAGGAGGCCGGACCGGGGAGCTGTTTTTT
CASSLGGRTGELFF
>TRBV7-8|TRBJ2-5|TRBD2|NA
TGTGCCAGCAGCCCGAGGGAGGGTATCCAAGAGACCCAGTACTTC
CASSPREGIQETQYF
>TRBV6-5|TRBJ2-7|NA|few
TGTGCCAGCAGTTCTTCAACGACTTACTCCTACGAGCAGTACTTC
CASSSSTTYSYEQYF
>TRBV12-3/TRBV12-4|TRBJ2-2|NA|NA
TGTGCCAGCAGTTTCGGTAGCGGGGAGCTGTTTTTT
CASSFGSGELFF
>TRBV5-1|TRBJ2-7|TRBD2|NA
TGCGCCAGCAGCGGGAGCGGGATAAGCGGAGAGCAGTACTTC
CASSGSGISGEQYF
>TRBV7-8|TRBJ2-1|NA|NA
TGTGCCAGCAGCTTAGGGGACTCTTCCTACAATGAGCAGTTCTTC
CASSLGDSSYNEQFF
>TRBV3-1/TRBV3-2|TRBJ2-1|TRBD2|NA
TGTGCCAGCAGACTAGCGGGAGAAGAGCAGTTCTTC
CASRLAGEEQFF
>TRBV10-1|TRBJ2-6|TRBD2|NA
TGCGCCAGCAGTGAACTGGTTGCGCTAGCGGGAGAGTCTGGGGCCAACGTCCTGACTTTC
CASSELVALAGESGANVLTF
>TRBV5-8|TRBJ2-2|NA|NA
TGTGCCAGCAGGGGGAAGCGGCAACCGAACACCGGGGAGCTGTTTTTT
CASRGKRQPNTGELFF
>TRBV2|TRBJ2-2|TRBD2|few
TGTGCCAGCAGTCCTAGCGGGGGGAACACCGGGGAGCTGTTTTTT
CASSPSGGNTGELFF
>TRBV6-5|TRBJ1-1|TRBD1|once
TGTGCCAGCGACAGGGATCGCATGAACACTGAAGCTTTCTTT
CASDRDRMNTEAFF
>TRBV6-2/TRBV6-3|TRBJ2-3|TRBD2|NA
TGTGCCAGCAGTTCGCTCTCCCGAGCGGGACCTAGCACAGATACGCAGTATTTT
CASSSLSRAGPSTDTQYF
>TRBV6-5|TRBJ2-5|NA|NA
TGTGCCAGCAGGGACAACCAAGAGACCCAGTACTTC
CASRDNQETQYF
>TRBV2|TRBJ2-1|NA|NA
TGTGCCAGCAGGGGGCTAGCGACCTACGGGAATGAGCAGTTCTTC
CASRGLATYGNEQFF
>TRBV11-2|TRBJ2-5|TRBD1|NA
TGTGCCAGCAGCTCTAACAGGGGAGAGACCCAGTACTTC
CASSSNRGETQYF
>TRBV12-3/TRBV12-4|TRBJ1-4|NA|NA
TGTGCCAGCAGTTTAGCCGCCCTACAACTGTTTTTT
CASSLAALQLFF
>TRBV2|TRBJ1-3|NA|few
TGTGCCAGCAAACAGAGTTCCTCTGGAAACACCATATATTTT
CASKQSSSGNTIYF
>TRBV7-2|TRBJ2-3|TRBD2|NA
TGTGCCAGCAGGATGGGGGCGGGAGGTACGCAGTATTTT
CASRMGAGGTQYF
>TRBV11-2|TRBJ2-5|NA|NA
TGTGCCAGCAGCTTAGGACAGGTGAAAGAGACCCAGTACTTC
CASSLGQVKETQYF
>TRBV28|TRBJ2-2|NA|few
TGTGCCAGCTGCCAGGGCGGAGGGACCGGGGAGCTGTTTTTT
CASCQGGGTGELFF
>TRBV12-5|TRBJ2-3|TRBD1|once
TGTGCTAGTGGTTTGGCCGGACAGGGGACGCAGTATTTT
CASGLAGQGTQYF
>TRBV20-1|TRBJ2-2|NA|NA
TGCAGTGCTAGTATCGGGGGGCGGAACACCGGGGAGCTGTTTTTT
CSASIGGRNTGELFF
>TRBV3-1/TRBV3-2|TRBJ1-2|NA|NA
TGTGCCAGCAGCCAAGATCCCCAGAGGCACTATGGCTACACCTTC
CASSQDPQRHYGYTF
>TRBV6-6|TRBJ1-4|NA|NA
TGTGCCAGCAGTACCGGAGCTGAAAAACTGTTTTTT
CASSTGAEKLFF
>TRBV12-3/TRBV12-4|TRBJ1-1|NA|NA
TGTGCCAGCAGCCGAGACGGGGATGAAGCTTTCTTT
CASSRDGDEAFF
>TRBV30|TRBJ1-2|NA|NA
TGTGCCTGGATCCCCTCTGGCAGGCAGCCGGGATATGGCTACACCTTC
CAWIPSGRQPGYGYTF
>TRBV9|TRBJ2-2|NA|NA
TGTGCCAGCAGAAGAGTACAGGGTTCCGGGGAGCTGTTTTTT
CASRRVQGSGELFF
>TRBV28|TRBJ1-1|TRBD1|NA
TGTGCCAGCAGTTTTGGAAAAGGACAGGGGTCCGAAGCTTTCTTT
CASSFGKGQGSEAFF
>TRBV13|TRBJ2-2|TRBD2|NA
TGTGCCAGCAGCCTCCAGCTCGGGAGGCTGGCCGGGGAGCTGTTTTTT
CASSLQLGRLAGELFF
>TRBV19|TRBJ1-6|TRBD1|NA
TGTGCCAGTAGTTCCGACAGGGGGAATTCACCCCTCCACTTT
CASSSDRGNSPLHF
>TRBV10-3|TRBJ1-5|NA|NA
TGTGCCATCAGTGAACAATCTCGGCCCCAGCATTTT
CAISEQSRPQHF
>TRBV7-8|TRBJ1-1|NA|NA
TGTGCCAGCAGCTTAGCGACAGGCAACACTGAAGCTTTCTTT
CASSLATGNTEAFF
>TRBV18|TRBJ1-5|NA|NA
TGTGCCAGCTCACCCAGGCAGGGAGGAAATCAGCCCCAGCATTTT
CASSPRQGGNQPQHF
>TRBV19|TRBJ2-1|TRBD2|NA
TGTGCCAGTAGTAGGGCCCGAGCGGGAAATGAGCAGTTCTTC
CASSRARAGNEQFF
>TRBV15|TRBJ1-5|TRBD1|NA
TGTGCCACCAGCAGAGGTACAGGGGAAACTGACTGGCGCAATCAGCCCCAGCATTTT
CATSRGTGETDWRNQPQHF